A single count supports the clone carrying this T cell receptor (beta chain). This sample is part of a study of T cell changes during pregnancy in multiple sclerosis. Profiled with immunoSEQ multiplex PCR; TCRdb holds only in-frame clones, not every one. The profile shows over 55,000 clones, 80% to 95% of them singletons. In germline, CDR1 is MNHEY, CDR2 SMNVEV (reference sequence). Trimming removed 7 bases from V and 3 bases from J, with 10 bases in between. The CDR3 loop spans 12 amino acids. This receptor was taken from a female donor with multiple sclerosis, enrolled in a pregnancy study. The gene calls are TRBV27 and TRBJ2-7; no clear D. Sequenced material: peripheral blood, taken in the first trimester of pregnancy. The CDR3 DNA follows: TGTGCCAGCATTTCGGAGTTCTACGAGCAGTACTTC. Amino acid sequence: CASISEFYEQYF.